This T cell receptor beta chain is from a study of CD8 T cells in Susac syndrome. Sequencing of TCR beta, carried out with a high-throughput approach, was applied to CD8+ and CD4+ T cells from the blood. The J segment lost 0 bases and the V segment lost 1 base, leaving 2 bases of the junction unmatched. The germline V gene has CDR1 SGHVS and CDR2 FQNEAQ. The CDR3 is made up of 16 amino acids. RNA amounts of roughly 0.5 to 1 ug underwent reverse transcription with random hexamers. TCRdb called the immunoSEQ multiplex PCR reads again in MiXCR, with one record for every CDR3 protein. The sample contains about 150,000 distinct CDR3 sequences, 90% to 96% of which appear only once.

This receptor was obtained from a human donor with Susac syndrome. Sequenced input: CD4+ T cells from PBMCs. V usage is TRBV7-8 and J usage is TRBJ2-1, with 8 nucleotides matching TRBD2. The CDR3 nucleotides are TGTGCCAGCAGCTTAGGCGGGGGGACCTCCTACAATGAGCAGTTCTTC. Protein sequence: CASSLGGGTSYNEQFF.